Described below is a single TCR beta chain sequence and its context. Its specificity is not known. The data were taken from a study of vaccination effects on CD4 cells after COVID-19. Overall study: It was a median of 72 days after the second dose that post-vaccine samples were obtained. Study-wide results and limits: Just 1 of 255 vaccine-induced clones in healthy recipients was cross-reactive. Clones arising from infection and from vaccination showed marked clonal contraction late after vaccination.

Using immunoSEQ multiplex PCR, the repertoire was profiled, and TCRdb retains in-frame clones only, with some absent. The repertoire holds some 69,000 clones, with over 70% as singletons. Peptide-pool stimulation followed by sequencing identified expanded antigen-specific CD4+ clonotypes in the ViraFEST assay. An approximately 10-day culture period preceded the isolation of CD4+ T cells. Participants completed two doses of the BNT162b2 or mRNA-1273 vaccine. They grew 1.8 million or so PBMC in each well, adding around 10 IU/ml IL-2 and approximately 9.2 ug/ml peptides. The sample in question was CD4+ T cells from PBMCs cultured with HCoV-229E spike peptides, obtained after COVID-19 vaccination. The clonotype comes from a human donor who received a COVID-19 vaccine.

Here the CDR3 reads CASSRDRGPNQPQHF. DNA for the CDR3: TGTGCCAGCAGCCGGGACAGGGGGCCCAATCAGCCCCAGCATTTT. This sequence joins TRBV6-5 and TRBJ1-5, with TRBD1 identical over 12 bases. This CDR3 region has 15 residues. V trimming: 6 bases; J trimming: 3 bases; junction bases outside the gene matches: 3. Germline V CDR1 and CDR2: MNHEY, SVGAGI.